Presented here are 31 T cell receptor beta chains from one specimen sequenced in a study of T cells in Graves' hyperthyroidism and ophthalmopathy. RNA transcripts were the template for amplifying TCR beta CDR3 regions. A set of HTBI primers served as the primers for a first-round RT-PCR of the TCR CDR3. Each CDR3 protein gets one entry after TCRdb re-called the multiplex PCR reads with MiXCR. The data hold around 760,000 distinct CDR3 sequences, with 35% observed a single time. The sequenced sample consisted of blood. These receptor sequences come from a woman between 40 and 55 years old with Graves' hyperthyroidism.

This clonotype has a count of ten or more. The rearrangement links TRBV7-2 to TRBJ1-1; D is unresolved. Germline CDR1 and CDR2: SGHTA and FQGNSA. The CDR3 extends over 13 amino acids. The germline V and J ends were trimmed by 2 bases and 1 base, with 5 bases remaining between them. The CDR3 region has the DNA TGTGCCAGCAGCTTATGGCAGAACACTGAAGCTTTCTTT. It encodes CASSLWQNTEAFF.

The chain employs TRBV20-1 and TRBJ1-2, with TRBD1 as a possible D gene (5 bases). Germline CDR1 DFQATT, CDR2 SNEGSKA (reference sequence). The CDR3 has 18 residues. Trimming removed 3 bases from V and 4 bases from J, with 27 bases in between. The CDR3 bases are TGCAGTGCTAGTGAACCGGTTGGCAGGGTTTTGGTGGTCTATGGCTACACCTTC. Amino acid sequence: CSASEPVGRVLVVYGYTF.

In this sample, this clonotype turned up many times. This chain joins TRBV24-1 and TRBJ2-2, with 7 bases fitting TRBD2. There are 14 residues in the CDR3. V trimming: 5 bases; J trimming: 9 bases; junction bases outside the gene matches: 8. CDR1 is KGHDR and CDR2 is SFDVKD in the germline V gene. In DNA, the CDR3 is TGTGCCACCAGTGCCCCGACTAGCTCGCGGGAGCTGTTTTTT. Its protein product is CATSAPTSSRELFF.

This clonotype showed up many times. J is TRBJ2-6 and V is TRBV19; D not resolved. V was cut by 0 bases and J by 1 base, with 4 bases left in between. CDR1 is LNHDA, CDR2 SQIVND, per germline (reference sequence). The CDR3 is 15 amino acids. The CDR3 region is CASSIDRSGANVLTF. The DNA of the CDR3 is TGTGCCAGTAGTATAGACAGGTCTGGGGCCAACGTCCTGACTTTC.

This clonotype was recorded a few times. CDR3 bases: TGTGCCAGCAGTTTATTCTCGGAGGACACTGAAGCTTTCTTT. Protein: CASSLFSEDTEAFF. The chain uses TRBV27 and TRBJ1-1, with D unresolved. This CDR3 spans 14 amino acids. The V end lost 1 base, the J end lost 3 bases, and 9 bases lay between the germline ends. Germline-derived CDR1 and CDR2 are MNHEY and SMNVEV (reference sequence).

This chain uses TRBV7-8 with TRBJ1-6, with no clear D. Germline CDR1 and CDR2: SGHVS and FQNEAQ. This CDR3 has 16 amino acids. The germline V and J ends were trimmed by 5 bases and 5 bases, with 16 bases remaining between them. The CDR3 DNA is TGTGCCAGCAGCCAAGAGGCCGCGGCACATAATTCACCCCTCCACTTT. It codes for CASSQEAAAHNSPLHF. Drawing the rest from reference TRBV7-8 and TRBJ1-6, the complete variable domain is GAGVSQSPRYKVAKRGQDVALRCDPISGHVSLFWYQQALGQGPEFLTYFQNEAQLDKSGLPSDRFFAERPEGSVSTLKIQRTQQEDSAVYLCASSQEAAAHNSPLHFGNGTRLTVT.

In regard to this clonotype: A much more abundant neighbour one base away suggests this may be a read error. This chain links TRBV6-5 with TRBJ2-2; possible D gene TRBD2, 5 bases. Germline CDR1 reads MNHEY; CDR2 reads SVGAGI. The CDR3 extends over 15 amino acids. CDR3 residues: CAGSYSGTNTGELFF. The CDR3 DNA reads TGTGCCGGCAGTTACTCGGGGACGAACACCGGGGAGCTGTTTTTT.

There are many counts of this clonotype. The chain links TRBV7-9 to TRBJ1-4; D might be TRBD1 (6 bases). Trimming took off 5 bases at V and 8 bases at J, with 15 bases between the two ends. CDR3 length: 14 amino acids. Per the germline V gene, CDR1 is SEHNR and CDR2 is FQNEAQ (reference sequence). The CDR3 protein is CASSQLAGEEKLFF. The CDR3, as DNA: TGTGCCAGCAGCCAGCTCGCAGGGGAGGAAAAACTGTTTTTT.

The CDR3 bases are TGTGCCACCATGCGGGCTGCTAATGAAAAACTGTTTTTT. Translated: CATMRAANEKLFF. This chain joins TRBV24-1 and TRBJ1-4, with no clear D. Looked up from germline, CDR1 is KGHDR and CDR2 is SFDVKD. V lost 8 bases and J lost 3, with 9 bases in between. The CDR3 sequence is 13 residues long.

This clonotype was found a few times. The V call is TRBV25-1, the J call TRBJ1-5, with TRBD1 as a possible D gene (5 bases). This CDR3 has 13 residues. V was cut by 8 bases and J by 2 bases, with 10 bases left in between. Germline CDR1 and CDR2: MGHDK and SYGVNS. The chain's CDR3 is CASRGEGNQPQHF. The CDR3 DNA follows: TGTGCCAGCCGGGGGGAGGGCAATCAGCCCCAGCATTTT.

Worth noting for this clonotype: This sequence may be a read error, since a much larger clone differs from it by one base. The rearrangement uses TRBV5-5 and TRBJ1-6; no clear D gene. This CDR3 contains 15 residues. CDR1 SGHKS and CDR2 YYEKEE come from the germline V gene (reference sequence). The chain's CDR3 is CASGFLRERSSPLHF. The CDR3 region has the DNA TGTGCCAGCGGCTTTTTGAGGGAGAGGAGTTCACCCCTCCACTTT.

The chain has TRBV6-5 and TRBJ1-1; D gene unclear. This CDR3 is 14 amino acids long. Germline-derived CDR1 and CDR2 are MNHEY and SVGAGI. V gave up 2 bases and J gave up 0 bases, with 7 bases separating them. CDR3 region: CASSYDGVNTEAFF. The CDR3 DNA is TGTGCCAGCAGTTACGACGGAGTGAACACTGAAGCTTTCTTT.

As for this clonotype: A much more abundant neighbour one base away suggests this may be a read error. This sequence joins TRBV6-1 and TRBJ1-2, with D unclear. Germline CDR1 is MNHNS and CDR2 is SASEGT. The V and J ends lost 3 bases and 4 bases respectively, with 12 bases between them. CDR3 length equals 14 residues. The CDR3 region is CASSEARIVYGYTF. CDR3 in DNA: TGTGCCAGCAGTGAGGCCAGGATTGTCTATGGCTACACCTTC.

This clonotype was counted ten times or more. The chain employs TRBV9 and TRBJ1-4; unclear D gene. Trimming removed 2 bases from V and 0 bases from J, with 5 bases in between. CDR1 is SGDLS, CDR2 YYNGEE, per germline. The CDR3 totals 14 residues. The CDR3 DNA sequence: TGTGCCAGCAGCGTCGGCACAACTAATGAAAAACTGTTTTTT. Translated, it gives CASSVGTTNEKLFF.

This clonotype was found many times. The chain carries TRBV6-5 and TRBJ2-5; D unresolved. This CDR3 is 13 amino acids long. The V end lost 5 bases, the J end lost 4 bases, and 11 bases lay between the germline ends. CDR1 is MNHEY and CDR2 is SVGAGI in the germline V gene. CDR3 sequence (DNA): TGTGCCAGCAGTATACCGGGCGTAGAGACCCAGTACTTC. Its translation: CASSIPGVETQYF.

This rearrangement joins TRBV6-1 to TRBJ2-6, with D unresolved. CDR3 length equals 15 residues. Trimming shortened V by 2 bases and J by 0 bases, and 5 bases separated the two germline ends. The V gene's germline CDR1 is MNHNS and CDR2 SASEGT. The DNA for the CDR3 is TGTGCCAGCAGTGAAAAGTACTCTGGGGCCAACGTCCTGACTTTC. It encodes CASSEKYSGANVLTF.

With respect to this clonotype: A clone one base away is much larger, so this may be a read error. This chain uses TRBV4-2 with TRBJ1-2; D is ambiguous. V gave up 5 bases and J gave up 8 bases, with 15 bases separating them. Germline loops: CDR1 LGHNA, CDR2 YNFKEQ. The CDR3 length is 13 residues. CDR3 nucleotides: TGTGCCAGCAGCGTCGCTAGAGAGGAGGGCTACACCTTC. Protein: CASSVAREEGYTF.

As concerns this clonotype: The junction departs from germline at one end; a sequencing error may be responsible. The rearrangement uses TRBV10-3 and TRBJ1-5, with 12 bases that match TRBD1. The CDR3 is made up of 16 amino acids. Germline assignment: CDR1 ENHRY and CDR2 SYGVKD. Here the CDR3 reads CASSSRDRGRDQPQHF. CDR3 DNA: TGTGCCAGCAGTTCCCGGGACAGGGGGCGGGATCAGCCCCAGCATTTT.

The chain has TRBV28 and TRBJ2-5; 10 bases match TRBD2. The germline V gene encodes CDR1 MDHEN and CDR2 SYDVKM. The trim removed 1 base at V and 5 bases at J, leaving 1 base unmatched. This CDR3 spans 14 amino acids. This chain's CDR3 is CASSLSSGSETQYF. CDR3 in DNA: TGTGCCAGCAGTTTATCTAGCGGGAGTGAGACCCAGTACTTC. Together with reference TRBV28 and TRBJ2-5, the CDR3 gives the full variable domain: DVKVTQSSRYLVKRTGEKVFLECVQDMDHENMFWYRQDPGLGLRLIYFSYDVKMKEKGDIPEGYSVSREKKERFSLILESASTNQTSMYLCASSLSSGSETQYFGPGTRLLVL.

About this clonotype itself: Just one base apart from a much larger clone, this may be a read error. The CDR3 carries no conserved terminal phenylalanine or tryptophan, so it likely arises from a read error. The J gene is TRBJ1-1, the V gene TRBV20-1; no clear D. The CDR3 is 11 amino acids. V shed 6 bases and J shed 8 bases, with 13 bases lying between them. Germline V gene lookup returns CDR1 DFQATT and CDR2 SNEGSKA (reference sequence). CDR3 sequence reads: CSATPSGEAFS. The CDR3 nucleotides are TGCAGTGCCACACCATCCGGGGAAGCTTTCTCT.

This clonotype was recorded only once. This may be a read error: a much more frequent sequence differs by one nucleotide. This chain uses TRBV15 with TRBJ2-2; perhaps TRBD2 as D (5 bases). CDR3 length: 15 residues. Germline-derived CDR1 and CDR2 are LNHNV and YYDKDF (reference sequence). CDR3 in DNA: TGTGCCACCAGCAGAGTATCAAGAAACACCGGGGAGCTGCTTTTT. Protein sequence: CATSRVSRNTGELLF.

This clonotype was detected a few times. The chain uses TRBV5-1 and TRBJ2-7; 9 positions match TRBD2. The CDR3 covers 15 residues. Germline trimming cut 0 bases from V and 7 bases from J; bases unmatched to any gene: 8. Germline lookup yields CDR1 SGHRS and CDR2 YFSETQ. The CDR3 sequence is CASSLDRGRAWEQYF. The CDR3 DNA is TGCGCCAGCAGCTTGGACCGCGGGAGGGCCTGGGAGCAGTACTTC.

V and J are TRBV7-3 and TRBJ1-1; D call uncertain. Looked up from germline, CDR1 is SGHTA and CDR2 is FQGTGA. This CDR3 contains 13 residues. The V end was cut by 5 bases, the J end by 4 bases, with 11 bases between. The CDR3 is CASSPHMGTEAFF. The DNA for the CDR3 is TGTGCCAGCAGCCCTCACATGGGCACTGAAGCTTTCTTT.

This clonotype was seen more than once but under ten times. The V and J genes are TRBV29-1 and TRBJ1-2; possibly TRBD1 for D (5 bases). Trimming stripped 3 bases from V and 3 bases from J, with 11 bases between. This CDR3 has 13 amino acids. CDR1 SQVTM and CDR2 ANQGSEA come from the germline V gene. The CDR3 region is CSVDDGTDYGYTF. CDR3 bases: TGCAGCGTTGACGACGGGACCGACTATGGCTACACCTTC.

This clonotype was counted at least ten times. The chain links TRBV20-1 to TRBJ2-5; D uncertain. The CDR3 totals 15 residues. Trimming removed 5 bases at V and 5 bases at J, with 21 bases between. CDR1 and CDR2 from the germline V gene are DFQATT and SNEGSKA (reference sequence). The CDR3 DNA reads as TGCAGTGCTCGTCGGCGGCTACAAGCATGGGAGACCCAGTACTTC. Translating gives CSARRRLQAWETQYF.

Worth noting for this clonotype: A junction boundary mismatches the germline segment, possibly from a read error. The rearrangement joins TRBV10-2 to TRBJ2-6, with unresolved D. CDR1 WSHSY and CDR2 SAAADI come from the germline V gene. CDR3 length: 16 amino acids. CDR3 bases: TGTGCCAGCAGCCAAGTTACTGGATTCGAGGCCAACGTCCTGACTTTC. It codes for CASSQVTGFEANVLTF.

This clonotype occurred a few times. CDR3 nucleotide sequence: TGTGCCAGCAGCTTAAACTTTGGAGCTCCGAACACTGAAGCTTTCTTT. It is translated as CASSLNFGAPNTEAFF. The chain employs TRBV7-2 and TRBJ1-1; D is undetermined. Germline V gives CDR1 SGHTA, CDR2 FQGNSA. V shed 2 bases and J shed 1 base, with 14 bases lying between them. There are 16 residues in the CDR3.

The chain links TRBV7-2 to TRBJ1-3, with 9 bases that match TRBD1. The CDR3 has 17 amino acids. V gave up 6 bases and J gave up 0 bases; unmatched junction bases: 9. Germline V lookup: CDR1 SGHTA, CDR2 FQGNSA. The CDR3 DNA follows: TGTGCCAGCAGTCGCTCGCGGACAGGGGTCTCTGGAAACACCATATATTTT. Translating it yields CASSRSRTGVSGNTIYF.

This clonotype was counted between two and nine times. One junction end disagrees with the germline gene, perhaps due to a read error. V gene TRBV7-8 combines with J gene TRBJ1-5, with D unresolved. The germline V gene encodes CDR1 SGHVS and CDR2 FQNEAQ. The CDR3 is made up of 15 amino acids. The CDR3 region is CASSQEPATNQPQHF. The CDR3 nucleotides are TGCGCCAGCAGCCAAGAGCCAGCTACAAATCAGCCCCAGCATTTT.

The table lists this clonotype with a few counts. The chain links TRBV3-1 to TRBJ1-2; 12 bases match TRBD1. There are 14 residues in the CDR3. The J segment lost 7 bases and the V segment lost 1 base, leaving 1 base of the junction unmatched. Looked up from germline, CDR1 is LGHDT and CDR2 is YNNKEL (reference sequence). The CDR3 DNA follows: TGTGCCAGCAGCCAAGCGGGACAGGGGGCTGGCTACACCTTC. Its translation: CASSQAGQGAGYTF.

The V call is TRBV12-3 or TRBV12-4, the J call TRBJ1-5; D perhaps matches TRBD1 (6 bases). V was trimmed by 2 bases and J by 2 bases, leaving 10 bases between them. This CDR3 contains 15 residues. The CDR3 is CASSLLSGGNQPQHF. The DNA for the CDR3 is TGTGCCAGCAGTTTACTCTCAGGGGGCAATCAGCCCCAGCATTTT.